The 22 T cell receptor beta chains in this list originate from one sample, sequenced in a study of control samples from healthy donors and cancer patients. Assay: immunoSEQ multiplex PCR; the TCRdb copy retains only in-frame clones and omits some. The data show 390,000 or so clones, more than 80% seen once. What was sequenced was PBMCs. Source of these receptors: a man aged 40-55 years with head and neck cancer.

The rearrangement uses TRBV30 and TRBJ1-5; 7 nucleotides align to TRBD1. This CDR3 comprises 13 residues. Germline values: CDR1 GTSNPN, CDR2 SVGIG (reference sequence). V trimming: 4 bases; J trimming: 7 bases; junction bases outside the gene matches: 7. CDR3: CAWNRGSGQPQHF. The CDR3 region has the DNA TGTGCCTGGAACAGGGGTTCGGGGCAGCCCCAGCATTTT.

The rearrangement uses TRBV7-3 and TRBJ1-2; tentative D call: TRBD1 (6 bases). CDR1 is SGHTA, CDR2 FQGTGA, per germline. V was trimmed by 5 bases and J by 8 bases, leaving 24 bases between them. This CDR3 is 16 amino acids long. The CDR3 here is CASSPGPNLQGNGYTF. The CDR3 nucleotides are TGTGCCAGCAGCCCGGGCCCAAATTTACAGGGAAACGGCTACACCTTC.

The rearrangement uses TRBV4-2 and TRBJ1-1; D gene unclear. The V and J ends lost 1 base and 0 bases respectively, with 12 bases between them. This CDR3 spans 16 amino acids. From germline, CDR1 is LGHNA and CDR2 YNFKEQ. The CDR3 nucleotides read TGTGCCAGCAGCCAAGCACCGGGCCTCCTGAACACTGAAGCTTTCTTT. Translated: CASSQAPGLLNTEAFF.

The count of this clone is one. This rearrangement joins TRBV6-5 to TRBJ2-6, with D unclear. Germline V CDR1 and CDR2: MNHEY, SVGAGI. The CDR3 length is 14 residues. V was pared by 6 bases and J by 0 bases, with 6 bases between. The CDR3 nucleotides read TGTGCCAGCAGGGTAACCTCTGGGGCCAACGTCCTGACTTTC. This encodes CASRVTSGANVLTF.

This chain links TRBV9 with TRBJ2-7, with a possible D match to TRBD2 (6 bases). The CDR3 is made up of 13 amino acids. Germline V gives CDR1 SGDLS, CDR2 YYNGEE. V was clipped by 4 bases and J by 4 bases, with 12 bases between them. CDR3 sequence: CASSPSGPYEQYF. CDR3 bases: TGTGCCAGCAGCCCCAGCGGGCCGTACGAGCAGTACTTC.

V usage is TRBV5-1 and J usage is TRBJ1-6, with 9 bases fitting TRBD1. Germline-derived CDR1 and CDR2 are SGHRS and YFSETQ. V gave up 7 bases and J gave up 7 bases; unmatched junction bases: 9. The CDR3 has 15 residues. The CDR3 region has the DNA TGCGCCAGCCAACCGGGACAGGGAGGGAATTCACCCCTCCACTTT. Protein: CASQPGQGGNSPLHF.

The CDR3 reads CASSLTGGKGTQYF. CDR3 nucleotide sequence: TGTGCCAGCAGCTTAACGGGAGGGAAAGGGACCCAGTACTTC. The chain links TRBV7-3 to TRBJ2-5; TRBD2 agrees at 7 bases. The CDR3 is 14 residues long. The J segment lost 7 bases and the V segment lost 0 bases, leaving 5 bases of the junction unmatched. Germline V gene data show CDR1 as SGHTA and CDR2 as FQGTGA.

The rearrangement links TRBV7-9 to TRBJ1-5; TRBD1 is a possible D gene (5 bases). Germline CDR1 and CDR2: SEHNR and FQNEAQ (reference sequence). The CDR3 is 16 residues long. Deletions cut 5 bases from V and 1 base from J, with 15 bases between. Here the CDR3 reads CASSHGGTGSNQPQHF. For the CDR3, the DNA is TGTGCCAGCAGCCATGGCGGGACGGGGAGCAATCAGCCCCAGCATTTT.

The CDR3 region has the DNA TGTGCCAGCAGCAGCAGACTAGGTCTCACCGGGGAGCTGTTTTTT. Amino acid sequence: CASSSRLGLTGELFF. This chain uses TRBV11-3 with TRBJ2-2; D perhaps matches TRBD2 (6 bases). Looked up from germline, CDR1 is SGHNT and CDR2 is YENEEA. The V end lost 5 bases, the J end lost 4 bases, and 14 bases lay between the germline ends. This CDR3 has 15 amino acids.

This chain links TRBV7-9 with TRBJ2-7; D perhaps matches TRBD1 (6 bases). Germline V gene data show CDR1 as SEHNR and CDR2 as FQNEAQ (reference sequence). Trimming removed 1 base at V and 8 bases at J, with 15 bases between. The CDR3 totals 14 residues. This CDR3 is CASSLVGAGGQQYF. The CDR3, as DNA: TGTGCCAGCAGCTTAGTGGGGGCGGGCGGGCAGCAGTACTTC.

This chain connects TRBV28 to TRBJ1-6; 7 bases match TRBD1. Germline V CDR1 and CDR2: MDHEN, SYDVKM. CDR3 length: 13 amino acids. The trim removed 5 bases at V and 11 bases at J, leaving 6 bases unmatched. CDR3 DNA sequence: TGTGCCAGCAGTCGACAGGGAAGCACACCCCTCCACTTT. The encoded protein is CASSRQGSTPLHF. The full variable domain, with the rest looked up from reference TRBV28 and TRBJ1-6, is DVKVTQSSRYLVKRTGEKVFLECVQDMDHENMFWYRQDPGLGLRLIYFSYDVKMKEKGDIPEGYSVSREKKERFSLILESASTNQTSMYLCASSRQGSTPLHFGNGTRLTVT.

Regarding this clone: The same CDR3 can be traced to other DNA sequences in this sample. The chain employs TRBV18 and TRBJ1-2; D is uncertain. The CDR3 contains 13 residues. Germline assignment: CDR1 KGHSH and CDR2 LQKENI. Trimming cost V 3 bases and J 2 bases, with 7 bases left between them. The CDR3 is CASSPPGNYGYTF. In DNA, the CDR3 is TGTGCCAGCTCACCCCCCGGGAACTATGGCTACACCTTC.

As regards this clone: The junction departs from the called germline gene at one end, perhaps through a read error. The chain has TRBV7-9 and TRBJ2-5, with a possible D match to TRBD2 (6 bases). The CDR3 is made up of 12 amino acids. CDR1 SEHNR and CDR2 FQNEAQ come from the germline V gene (reference sequence). The CDR3 nucleotides read TGTGCCAGCAGCCTAGCGTCGGAGACCCAGTACTTC. Translation gives CASSLASETQYF.

The chain is built from TRBV6-1 and TRBJ2-7; D ambiguous. CDR3 length: 15 amino acids. CDR1 is MNHNS and CDR2 is SASEGT in the germline V gene. V dropped 0 bases and J dropped 1 base, with 10 bases sitting between them. The CDR3 reads CASSEASIGSYEQYF. The CDR3 nucleotides read TGTGCCAGCAGTGAAGCTAGTATCGGGTCCTACGAGCAGTACTTC.

This chain links TRBV12-3 or TRBV12-4 with TRBJ1-4; D is undetermined. The CDR3 covers 13 residues. V lost 8 bases and J lost 3, with 10 bases in between. CDR3 nucleotide sequence: TGTGCCAGCGCACGGGCATCTAATGAAAAACTGTTTTTT. It translates to CASARASNEKLFF.

This clone has a single count. This sequence joins TRBV5-8 and TRBJ2-7; D is perhaps TRBD2 (6 bases). Deletions cut 1 base from V and 9 bases from J, with 20 bases between. This CDR3 spans 15 amino acids. Germline V gene sequence: CDR1 SGHTS, CDR2 YDEGEE. The CDR3 here is CASSLWGRRARGQYF. The DNA for the CDR3 is TGTGCCAGCAGCTTGTGGGGGAGGCGGGCGCGGGGGCAGTACTTC.

The chain is built from TRBV7-6 and TRBJ2-7; D could derive from TRBD1 or TRBD2 (6 bases each). In germline, CDR1 is SGHVS, CDR2 FNYEAQ. The CDR3 sequence is 15 residues long. V lost 5 bases and J lost 4, with 18 bases in between. The CDR3 nucleotides are TGTGCCAGCAGCAGGGACACACGGGGAGGATACGAGCAGTACTTC. Its translation is CASSRDTRGGYEQYF.

This rearrangement joins TRBV4-2 to TRBJ2-7, with 9 bases aligning to TRBD2. Germline V gene lookup returns CDR1 LGHNA and CDR2 YNFKEQ. This CDR3 contains 15 residues. V gave up 1 base and J gave up 1 base; unmatched junction bases: 2. CDR3 residues: CASSQVAGVSYEQYF. In DNA form, the CDR3 reads TGTGCCAGCAGCCAAGTAGCGGGAGTATCCTACGAGCAGTACTTC.

The chain uses TRBV9 and TRBJ1-2, with D possibly matching TRBD1 (6 bases). The germline gives CDR1 SGDLS, CDR2 YYNGEE. V was clipped by 4 bases and J by 5 bases, with 15 bases between them. CDR3 size: 14 residues. The CDR3 sequence: CASSPRAGEYGYTF. The CDR3 nucleotides are TGTGCCAGCAGCCCCCGGGCAGGGGAGTATGGCTACACCTTC.

This clone was counted a single time. This chain uses TRBV4-2 with TRBJ1-1; TRBD1 matches at 8 bases. The germline V gene has CDR1 LGHNA and CDR2 YNFKEQ. The length of the CDR3 is 15 residues. After removal of 3 bases from V and 3 bases from J, the junction contained 6 bases not matched to a gene. CDR3 coding DNA: TGTGCCAGCAGCCACGACAGGGGAGCGGACACTGAAGCTTTCTTT. This codes for CASSHDRGADTEAFF.

The V call is TRBV6-1, the J call TRBJ1-5; D remains unclear. V lost 1 base and J 1 base, leaving 14 bases between the germline ends. Germline loops: CDR1 MNHNS, CDR2 SASEGT. This CDR3 region has 17 residues. CDR3 sequence reads: CASSEELASVSNQPQHF. CDR3 in DNA: TGTGCCAGCAGTGAAGAGTTGGCTAGCGTGAGCAATCAGCCCCAGCATTTT.

The chain combines TRBV6-5 with TRBJ2-7; D is possibly TRBD1 or TRBD2 (5 bases each). CDR3 length: 14 residues. In germline, CDR1 is MNHEY, CDR2 SVGAGI. V shed 5 bases and J shed 0 bases, with 11 bases lying between them. The CDR3 loop reads CASSPSGRSYEQYF. Written as DNA, the CDR3 is TGTGCCAGCAGTCCCTCGGGACGCTCCTACGAGCAGTACTTC.